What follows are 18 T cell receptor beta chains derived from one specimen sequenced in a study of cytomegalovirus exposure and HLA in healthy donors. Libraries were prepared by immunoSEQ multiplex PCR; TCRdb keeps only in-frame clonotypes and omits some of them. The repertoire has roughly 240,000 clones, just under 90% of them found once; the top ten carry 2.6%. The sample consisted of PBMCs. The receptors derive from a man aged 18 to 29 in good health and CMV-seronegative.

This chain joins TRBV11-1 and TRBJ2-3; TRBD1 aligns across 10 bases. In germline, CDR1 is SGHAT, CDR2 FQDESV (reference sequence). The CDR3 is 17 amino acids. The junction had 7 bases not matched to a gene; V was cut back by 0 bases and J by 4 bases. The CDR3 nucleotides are TGTGCCAGCAGCTTAGCCCGACAGGGGGCGCCGCCAGATACGCAGTATTTT. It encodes CASSLARQGAPPDTQYF.

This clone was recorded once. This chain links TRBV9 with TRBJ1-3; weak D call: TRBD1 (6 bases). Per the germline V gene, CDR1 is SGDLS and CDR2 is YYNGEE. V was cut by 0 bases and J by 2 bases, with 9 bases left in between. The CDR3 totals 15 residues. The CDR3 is CASSVGTVAGNTIYF. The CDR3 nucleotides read TGTGCCAGCAGCGTAGGGACAGTCGCTGGAAACACCATATATTTT.

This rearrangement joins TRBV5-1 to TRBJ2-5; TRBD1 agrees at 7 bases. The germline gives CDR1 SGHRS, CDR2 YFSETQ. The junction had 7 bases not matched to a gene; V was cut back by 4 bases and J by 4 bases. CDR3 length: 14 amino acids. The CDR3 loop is CASSPTGSAETQYF. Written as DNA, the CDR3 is TGCGCCAGCAGCCCGACAGGGAGCGCAGAGACCCAGTACTTC.

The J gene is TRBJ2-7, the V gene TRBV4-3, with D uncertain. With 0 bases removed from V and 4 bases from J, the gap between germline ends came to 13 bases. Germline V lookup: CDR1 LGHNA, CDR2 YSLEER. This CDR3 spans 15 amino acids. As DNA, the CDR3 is TGCGCCAGCAGCCAAGATCACAGTGGATCTTACGAGCAGTACTTC. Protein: CASSQDHSGSYEQYF.

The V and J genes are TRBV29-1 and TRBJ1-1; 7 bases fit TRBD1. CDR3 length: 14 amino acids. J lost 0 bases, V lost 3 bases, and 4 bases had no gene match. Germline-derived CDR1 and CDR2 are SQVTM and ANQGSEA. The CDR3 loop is CSVDLGQVNTEAFF. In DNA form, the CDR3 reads TGCAGCGTTGACCTAGGACAGGTGAACACTGAAGCTTTCTTT.

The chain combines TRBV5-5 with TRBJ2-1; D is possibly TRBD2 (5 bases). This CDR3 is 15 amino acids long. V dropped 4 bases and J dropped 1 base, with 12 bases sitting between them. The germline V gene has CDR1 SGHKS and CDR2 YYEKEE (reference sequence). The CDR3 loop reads CASSPGVISYNEQFF. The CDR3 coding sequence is TGTGCCAGCAGCCCCGGGGTTATATCCTACAATGAGCAGTTCTTC. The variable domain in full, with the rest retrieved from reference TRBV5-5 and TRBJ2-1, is DAGVTQSPTHLIKTRGQQVTLRCSPISGHKSVSWYQQVLGQGPQFIFQYYEKEERGRGNFPDRFSARQFPNYSSELNVNALLLGDSALYLCASSPGVISYNEQFFGPGTRLTVL.

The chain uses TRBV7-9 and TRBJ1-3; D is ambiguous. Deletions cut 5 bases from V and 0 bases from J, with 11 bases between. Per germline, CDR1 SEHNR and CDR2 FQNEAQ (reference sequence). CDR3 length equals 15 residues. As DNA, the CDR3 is TGTGCCAGCAGCCCACCACTTGGCTCTGGAAACACCATATATTTT. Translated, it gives CASSPPLGSGNTIYF.

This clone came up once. The CDR3 coding sequence is TGTGCCAGCACCCCCGGGAATCTACAGGGCTACGAGCAGTACTTC. Translation: CASTPGNLQGYEQYF. The chain combines TRBV6-5 with TRBJ2-7; D may be TRBD1 (6 bases). V was pared by 7 bases and J by 3 bases, with 19 bases between. Germline assignment: CDR1 MNHEY and CDR2 SVGAGI. This CDR3 has 15 amino acids.

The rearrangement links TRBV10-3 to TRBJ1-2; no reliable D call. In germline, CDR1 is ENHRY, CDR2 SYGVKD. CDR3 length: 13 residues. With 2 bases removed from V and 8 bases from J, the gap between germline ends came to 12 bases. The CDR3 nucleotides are TGTGCCATCAGTGAGCCGCCCCAGAGGGGCTACACCTTC. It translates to CAISEPPQRGYTF.

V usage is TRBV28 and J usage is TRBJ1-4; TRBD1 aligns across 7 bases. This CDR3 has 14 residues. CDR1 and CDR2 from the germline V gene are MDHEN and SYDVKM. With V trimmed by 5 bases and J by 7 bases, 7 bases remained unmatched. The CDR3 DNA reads TGTGCCAGCAGTACAGGGGACCTCCGTGAAAAACTGTTTTTT. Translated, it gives CASSTGDLREKLFF.

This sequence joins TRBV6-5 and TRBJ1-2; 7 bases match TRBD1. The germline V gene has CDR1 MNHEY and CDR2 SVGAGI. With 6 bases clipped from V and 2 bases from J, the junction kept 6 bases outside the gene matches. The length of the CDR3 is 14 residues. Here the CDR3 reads CASSRGQANYGYTF. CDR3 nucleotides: TGTGCCAGCAGCCGCGGACAGGCGAACTATGGCTACACCTTC.

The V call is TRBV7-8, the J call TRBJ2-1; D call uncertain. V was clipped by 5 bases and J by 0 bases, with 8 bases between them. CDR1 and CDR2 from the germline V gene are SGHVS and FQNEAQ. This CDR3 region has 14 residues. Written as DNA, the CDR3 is TGTGCCAGCAGCCCCACCAGCTCCTACAATGAGCAGTTCTTC. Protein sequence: CASSPTSSYNEQFF.

The CDR3 region is CASRTNSYGYTF. CDR3 DNA sequence: TGTGCCAGCAGGACAAACTCTTATGGCTACACCTTC. The genes are TRBV28 and TRBJ1-2; D remains unclear. The CDR3 runs to 12 residues. Germline values: CDR1 MDHEN, CDR2 SYDVKM. Trimming took off 6 bases at V and 5 bases at J, with 10 bases between the two ends.

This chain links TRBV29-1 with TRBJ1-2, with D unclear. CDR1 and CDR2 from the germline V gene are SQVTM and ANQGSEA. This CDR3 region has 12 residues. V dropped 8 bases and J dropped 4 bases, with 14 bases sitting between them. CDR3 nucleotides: TGCAGCCTCCATTTGTCGGGCTATGGCTACACCTTC. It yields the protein CSLHLSGYGYTF.

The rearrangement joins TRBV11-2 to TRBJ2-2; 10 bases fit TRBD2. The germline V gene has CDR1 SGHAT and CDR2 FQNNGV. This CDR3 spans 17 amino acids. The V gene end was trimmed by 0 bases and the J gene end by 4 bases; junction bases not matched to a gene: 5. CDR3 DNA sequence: TGTGCCAGCAGCTTAGAAGCGGGAGGGCCTAGCACCGGGGAGCTGTTTTTT. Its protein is CASSLEAGGPSTGELFF.

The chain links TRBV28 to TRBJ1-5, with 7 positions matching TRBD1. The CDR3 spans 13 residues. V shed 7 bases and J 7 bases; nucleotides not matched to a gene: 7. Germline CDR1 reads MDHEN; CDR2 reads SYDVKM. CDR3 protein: CASKGASVQPQHF. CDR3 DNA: TGTGCCAGCAAGGGGGCGTCGGTACAGCCCCAGCATTTT.

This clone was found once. Here the CDR3 reads CASSVETGSEQYF. CDR3 coding DNA: TGTGCCAGCAGCGTAGAAACGGGTTCCGAGCAGTACTTC. The rearrangement joins TRBV9 to TRBJ2-7; D gene uncertain. This CDR3 is built from 13 residues. V lost 0 bases to trimming and J lost 6 bases, with 10 bases between them. Germline lookup yields CDR1 SGDLS and CDR2 YYNGEE. Complete variable domain (other parts from reference TRBV9 and TRBJ2-7): DSGVTQTPKHLITATGQRVTLRCSPRSGDLSVYWYQQSLDQGLQFLIQYYNGEERAKGNILERFSAQQFPDLHSELNLSSLELGDSALYFCASSVETGSEQYFGPGTRLTVT.

CDR3 sequence reads: CAWSVQGSYGYTF. For the CDR3, the DNA is TGTGCCTGGAGTGTACAGGGATCCTATGGCTACACCTTC. The rearrangement joins TRBV30 to TRBJ1-2, with a possible D match to TRBD1 (6 bases). CDR1 GTSNPN and CDR2 SVGIG come from the germline V gene (reference sequence). The V end lost 0 bases, the J end lost 4 bases, and 9 bases lay between the germline ends. There are 13 residues in the CDR3.